Detailed here is one T cell receptor (beta chain). The CDR3 loop spans 15 amino acids. Trimming shortened V by 5 bases and J by 0 bases, and 14 bases separated the two germline ends. Germline V gene lookup returns CDR1 LNHDA and CDR2 SQIVND (reference sequence). This entry is derived from a study of blood T cell repertoires in COVID-19. Participant ages covered about 18 to 89 years across approximately 25 US areas. Clinical histories supplied by participants themselves formed the basis of cohort assignment. Original processing methods: Amplification of reference gene primers provided the estimated nucleated cell counts. The protocol was immunoSEQ multiplex PCR, while the TCRdb copy is restricted to in-frame clones and leaves out a portion. The V and J calls and clone size are taken from that table; D and trimming were inferred from the DNA. The sample holds around 250,000 clones; under 95% are singletons and the top ten take approximately 3%.

The TCR was taken from a man between 35 and 55 years old who had been exposed to COVID-19. The specimen sequenced was PBMCs or T cells enriched from blood (not recorded which). The rearrangement uses TRBV19 and TRBJ2-7, with a possible D match to TRBD2 (7 bases). The CDR3 nucleotides are TGTGCCAGTAGTCCTCAGGGGAGGGCCTCCTACGAGCAGTACTTC. Its translation: CASSPQGRASYEQYF.